This T cell receptor (beta chain) was sequenced during a study of spatial heterogeneity in lung cancer. Stated time point: blood at routine non-recurrence follow-up after resection. Tumor, nontumor lung or frozen PBMC supplied whole RNA, sequenced without sorting. TCRdb passed the 5' RACE reads through MiXCR, listing each CDR3 protein once. The top ten clones hold 24% of a sample with 95,000 to 120,000 distinct CDR3 sequences, less than 14% of them seen once. The CDR3 covers 16 residues. The ends were cut back, 2 bases at V and 0 bases at J, with 10 bases in the middle. The chain couples TRBV12-3 or TRBV12-4 to TRBJ2-2; D may correspond to TRBD1 or TRBD2 (6 bases each). The sample in question was PBMCs, obtained at follow-up. This TCR was recovered from a female donor with early-stage non-small cell lung cancer. In nucleotides, the CDR3 is TGTGCCAGCAGTTTACGGGGGACACCGAACACCGGGGAGCTGTTTTTT. The encoded protein is CASSLRGTPNTGELFF.